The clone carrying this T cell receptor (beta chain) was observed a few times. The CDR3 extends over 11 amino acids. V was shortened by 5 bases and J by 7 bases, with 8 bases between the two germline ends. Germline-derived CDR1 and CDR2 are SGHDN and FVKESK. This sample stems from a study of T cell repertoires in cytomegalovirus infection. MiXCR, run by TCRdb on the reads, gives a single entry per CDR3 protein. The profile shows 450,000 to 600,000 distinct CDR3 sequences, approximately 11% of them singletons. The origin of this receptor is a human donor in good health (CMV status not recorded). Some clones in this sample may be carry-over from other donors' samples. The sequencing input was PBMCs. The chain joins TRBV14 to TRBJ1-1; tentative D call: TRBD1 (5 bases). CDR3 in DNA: TGTGCCAGCAGCGGGGGGATTGAAGCTTTCTTT. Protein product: CASSGGIEAFF.